Presented here are 31 T cell receptor beta chains from one specimen sequenced in a study of cytomegalovirus exposure and HLA in healthy donors. Method: immunoSEQ multiplex PCR; TCRdb's copy keeps in-frame clones and lacks some. Here the sample spans fewer than 400,000 clones, roughly 88% being singletons. The sequenced sample was PBMCs. These receptors came from a woman in her late teens or twenties in good health and CMV-seronegative.

The gene calls are TRBV20-1 and TRBJ2-7; possible D gene TRBD2, 5 bases. The CDR3 sequence is 11 residues long. Germline loops: CDR1 DFQATT, CDR2 SNEGSKA (reference sequence). Deletions cut 5 bases from V and 5 bases from J, with 10 bases between. CDR3 sequence reads: CSAPAADEQYF. The CDR3 nucleotides read TGCAGTGCTCCGGCAGCGGACGAGCAGTACTTC.

This clone has at least ten counts. The chain has TRBV5-1 and TRBJ1-2, with TRBD1 as a possible D gene (5 bases). The V end was cut by 1 base, the J end by 9 bases, with 10 bases between. The CDR3 is 12 amino acids. From germline, CDR1 is SGHRS and CDR2 YFSETQ. Here the CDR3 DNA reads TGCGCCAGCAGCTTGACCAAGGACAGCTACACCTTC. This sequence encodes CASSLTKDSYTF.

The chain couples TRBV28 to TRBJ1-2, with TRBD1 identical over 7 bases. This CDR3 has 16 amino acids. Trimming took 5 bases from V and 5 from J; bases not matched to a gene: 14. Germline assignment: CDR1 MDHEN and CDR2 SYDVKM. In nucleotides, the CDR3 is TGTGCCAGCAGTCCCCGGGACAGCCAGAAGGGATATGGCTACACCTTC. Translating it yields CASSPRDSQKGYGYTF.

The V and J genes are TRBV11-3 and TRBJ2-5, with D maybe TRBD1 (6 bases). Germline V gene sequence: CDR1 SGHNT, CDR2 YENEEA. V lost 5 bases to trimming and J lost 4 bases, with 14 bases between them. This CDR3 region has 14 residues. CDR3 in DNA: TGTGCCAGCAGCCCCACCGGGACACCAGAGACCCAGTACTTC. Translated: CASSPTGTPETQYF.

The chain joins TRBV6-5 to TRBJ1-1; D may be TRBD1 (6 bases). Germline CDR1 reads MNHEY; CDR2 reads SVGAGI. The CDR3 is 13 residues long. The germline V and J ends were trimmed by 5 bases and 0 bases, with 7 bases remaining between them. Written as DNA, the CDR3 is TGTGCCAGCAGTCAGGGGATGAACACTGAAGCTTTCTTT. It is translated as CASSQGMNTEAFF.

The chain is built from TRBV7-3 and TRBJ2-1; a possible D gene is TRBD2 (5 bases). In germline, CDR1 is SGHTA, CDR2 FQGTGA. The CDR3 spans 13 residues. The ends were cut back, 3 bases at V and 5 bases at J, with 8 bases in the middle. The CDR3 nucleotides are TGTGCCAGCAGCTTGCAGACTAACAATGAGCAGTTCTTC. This gives the protein CASSLQTNNEQFF.

The rearrangement uses TRBV5-1 and TRBJ1-1, with a weak D call TRBD1 (6 bases). This CDR3 contains 17 residues. The V end lost 0 bases, the J end lost 2 bases, and 17 bases lay between the germline ends. CDR1 and CDR2 from the germline V gene are SGHRS and YFSETQ. CDR3 in DNA: TGCGCCAGCAGCTTGGTCACAGGGTACGGATATAACACTGAAGCTTTCTTT. Translation gives CASSLVTGYGYNTEAFF.

The chain employs TRBV10-3 and TRBJ1-5; 8 nucleotides line up with TRBD1. V shed 4 bases, J shed 6 bases, and the junction held 2 bases outside the gene matches. Germline V lookup: CDR1 ENHRY, CDR2 SYGVKD. This CDR3 is built from 13 residues. The CDR3 sequence: CAISGQGRQPQHF. DNA for the CDR3: TGTGCCATCAGTGGACAGGGGCGTCAGCCCCAGCATTTT.

The chain is built from TRBV6-5 and TRBJ1-1; TRBD1 agrees at 8 bases. This CDR3 spans 14 amino acids. With V trimmed by 6 bases and J by 0 bases, 3 bases remained unmatched. Germline CDR1 and CDR2: MNHEY and SVGAGI. The CDR3 bases are TGTGCCAGCAGCCGGACAGGGTTGAACACTGAAGCTTTCTTT. Its translation: CASSRTGLNTEAFF.

This clone occurred a few times. The same CDR3 also results from other DNA sequences found in this sample. V and J are TRBV29-1 and TRBJ1-5; D remains ambiguous. Germline CDR1 SQVTM, CDR2 ANQGSEA. Trimming shortened V by 4 bases and J by 7 bases, and 11 bases separated the two germline ends. The CDR3 runs to 12 residues. The DNA of the CDR3 is TGCAGCGTTGGCGGGGTCGGGCAGCCCCAGCATTTT. Translating gives CSVGGVGQPQHF.

V gene TRBV18 combines with J gene TRBJ1-1; D call uncertain. Trimming left V 6 bases short and J 1 base short, with 9 bases between. The CDR3 is 13 amino acids. Germline loops: CDR1 KGHSH, CDR2 LQKENI. The DNA for the CDR3 is TGTGCCAGCTCCCAAACAGAGAACACTGAAGCTTTCTTT. Residues: CASSQTENTEAFF. Full variable domain (remainder filled in from reference TRBV18 and TRBJ1-1): NAGVMQNPRHLVRRRGQEARLRCSPMKGHSHVYWYRQLPEEGLKFMVYLQKENIIDESGMPKERFSAEFPKEGPSILRIQQVVRGDSAAYFCASSQTENTEAFFGQGTRLTVV.

In the case of this clone: The sample holds other DNA sequences that translate to the same CDR3. V and J are TRBV4-2 and TRBJ2-7; TRBD1 matches at 8 bases. Unmatched junction bases numbered 4, after V lost 3 bases and J lost 3 bases. Germline CDR1 is LGHNA and CDR2 is YNFKEQ. The CDR3 sequence is 14 residues long. The CDR3 DNA follows: TGTGCCAGCAGCCAGGGGGGACAGGTCTACGAGCAGTACTTC. This encodes CASSQGGQVYEQYF.

The chain links TRBV5-6 to TRBJ1-3, with D perhaps matching TRBD1 (5 bases). The CDR3 is 17 amino acids. CDR1 is SGHDT, CDR2 YYEEEE, per germline. CDR3 region: CPLPQTAYLSGLNTIYF. CDR3 nucleotide sequence: TGTCCCCTCCCCCAGACAGCCTACCTCTCGGGTTTGAACACCATATATTTT.

The chain recombines TRBV5-4 with TRBJ2-2; a weak D match, TRBD1 (5 bases). The CDR3 runs 16 residues. Trimming cost V 4 bases and J 1 base, with 14 bases left between them. CDR1 is SGHNT, CDR2 YYREEE, per germline (reference sequence). The CDR3 DNA reads TGTGCCAGCAGCCCCGGGCCCGACAGGAACACCGGGGAGCTGTTTTTT. Translating it yields CASSPGPDRNTGELFF.

The CDR3 protein is CASSYRLVQETQYF. As DNA, the CDR3 is TGTGCCAGCAGCTATCGACTAGTCCAAGAGACCCAGTACTTC. This sequence joins TRBV7-9 and TRBJ2-5; tentative D call: TRBD2 (6 bases). This CDR3 is 14 amino acids long. Germline-derived CDR1 and CDR2 are SEHNR and FQNEAQ (reference sequence). V dropped 4 bases and J dropped 1 base, with 10 bases sitting between them.

The genes are TRBV19 and TRBJ2-3; 12 bases fit TRBD2. This CDR3 is 15 amino acids long. Germline V gives CDR1 LNHDA, CDR2 SQIVND (reference sequence). After removal of 2 bases from V and 4 bases from J, the junction contained 1 base not matched to a gene. CDR3 sequence reads: CASSITSGGPDTQYF. The CDR3 bases are TGTGCCAGTAGTATAACTAGCGGGGGGCCAGATACGCAGTATTTT.

V and J are TRBV5-6 and TRBJ1-1; a possible D gene is TRBD1 (5 bases). The CDR3 contains 12 residues. V lost 4 bases to trimming and J lost 6 bases, with 10 bases between them. Germline V gene data show CDR1 as SGHDT and CDR2 as YYEEEE. As DNA, the CDR3 is TGTGCCAGCAGCCCGGGAGGGGCTGAAGCTTTCTTT. As protein: CASSPGGAEAFF.

The V call is TRBV9, the J call TRBJ2-3; D may be TRBD2 (6 bases). V lost 2 bases and J lost 0, with 13 bases in between. The CDR3 is 16 residues long. Germline V CDR1 and CDR2: SGDLS, YYNGEE. The CDR3 loop is CASSVRAGPSTDTQYF. The CDR3 coding sequence is TGTGCCAGCAGCGTCCGAGCGGGTCCTAGCACAGATACGCAGTATTTT. Filled out from reference TRBV9 and TRBJ2-3, the complete variable domain reads DSGVTQTPKHLITATGQRVTLRCSPRSGDLSVYWYQQSLDQGLQFLIQYYNGEERAKGNILERFSAQQFPDLHSELNLSSLELGDSALYFCASSVRAGPSTDTQYFGPGTRLTVL.

The chain is built from TRBV4-2 and TRBJ2-2, with 10 bases fitting TRBD2. The CDR3 runs 18 residues. Trimming at V came to 1 base and at J to 3 bases, leaving 8 bases not matched to a gene. Per germline, CDR1 LGHNA and CDR2 YNFKEQ. The CDR3: CASSQVVGLATYTGELFF. The CDR3 nucleotides are TGTGCCAGCAGCCAAGTCGTGGGACTAGCGACTTACACCGGGGAGCTGTTTTTT.

V is TRBV5-4 and J is TRBJ2-1; possibly TRBD2 for D (6 bases). Per the germline V gene, CDR1 is SGHNT and CDR2 is YYREEE (reference sequence). The CDR3 contains 14 residues. V dropped 2 bases and J dropped 6 bases, with 12 bases sitting between them. CDR3 DNA: TGTGCCAGCAGCTTCACGGAGGGTACCAATGAGCAGTTCTTC. It translates to CASSFTEGTNEQFF.

The chain combines TRBV11-1 with TRBJ1-2; maybe TRBD1 (5 bases). The length of the CDR3 is 14 residues. CDR1 is SGHAT and CDR2 is FQDESV in the germline V gene (reference sequence). Trimming cost V 5 bases and J 4 bases, with 14 bases left between them. This chain's CDR3 is CASSLGTQVYGYTF. CDR3 bases: TGTGCCAGCAGCCTAGGGACTCAGGTCTATGGCTACACCTTC. Together with reference TRBV11-1 and TRBJ1-2, the CDR3 gives the full variable domain: EAEVAQSPRYKITEKSQAVAFWCDPISGHATLYWYRQILGQGPELLVQFQDESVVDDSQLPKDRFSAERLKGVDSTLKIQPAELGDSAMYLCASSLGTQVYGYTFGSGTRLTVV.

V is TRBV25-1 and J is TRBJ2-2; 10 bases align to TRBD2. The germline gives CDR1 MGHDK, CDR2 SYGVNS. After removal of 7 bases from V and 6 bases from J, the junction contained 8 bases not matched to a gene. The CDR3 sequence is 15 residues long. The CDR3 spells CASTLAGVEPGELFF. CDR3 coding DNA: TGTGCCAGCACCCTAGCGGGAGTGGAGCCCGGGGAGCTGTTTTTT. Together with reference TRBV25-1 and TRBJ2-2, the CDR3 gives the full variable domain: EADIYQTPRYLVIGTGKKITLECSQTMGHDKMYWYQQDPGMELHLIHYSYGVNSTEKGDLSSESTVSRIRTEHFPLTLESARPSHTSQYLCASTLAGVEPGELFFGEGSRLTVL.

The chain employs TRBV2 and TRBJ2-7, with no clear D. Per germline, CDR1 SNHLY and CDR2 FYNNEI. The CDR3 sequence is 12 residues long. The V end was cut by 6 bases, the J end by 3 bases, with 9 bases between. The CDR3 spells CASSPDFYEQYF. The CDR3 DNA follows: TGTGCCAGCAGCCCCGACTTCTACGAGCAGTACTTC.

The chain joins TRBV9 to TRBJ2-1; possible D gene TRBD1, 6 bases. V gave up 4 bases and J gave up 8 bases, with 22 bases separating them. The CDR3 length is 16 residues. In germline, CDR1 is SGDLS, CDR2 YYNGEE. CDR3 DNA sequence: TGTGCCAGCAGCCCAGAAGGAGCTGTTGGGGGCCATGAGCAGTTCTTC. Protein product: CASSPEGAVGGHEQFF.

This chain links TRBV7-2 with TRBJ2-7; 9 nucleotides align to TRBD1. Germline CDR1 is SGHTA and CDR2 is FQGNSA. The CDR3 has 14 residues. J was trimmed by 2 bases and V by 7 bases; bases with no gene match: 6. The CDR3 loop is CASTQDRGAYEQYF. The CDR3 nucleotides are TGTGCCAGCACCCAGGACAGGGGCGCCTACGAGCAGTACTTC. The complete variable domain, with remaining parts taken from reference TRBV7-2 and TRBJ2-7, reads GAGVSQSPSNKVTEKGKDVELRCDPISGHTALYWYRQSLGQGLEFLIYFQGNSAPDKSGLPSDRFSAERTGGSVSTLTIQRTQQEDSAVYLCASTQDRGAYEQYFGPGTRLTVT.

The chain combines TRBV6-1 with TRBJ2-4; tentatively, D is TRBD1 (5 bases). This CDR3 is built from 13 residues. CDR1 is MNHNS and CDR2 is SASEGT in the germline V gene. V lost 8 bases to trimming and J lost 5 bases, with 13 bases between them. The CDR3 nucleotides read TGTGCCAGCCGGTTGGGGCGCGAAAACATTCAGTACTTC. Protein product: CASRLGRENIQYF.

This chain connects TRBV9 to TRBJ1-4; 9 nucleotides align to TRBD1. Germline CDR1 and CDR2: SGDLS and YYNGEE. CDR3 size: 15 residues. J gave up 8 bases and V 4 bases, and 9 bases lay outside the gene matches. The DNA of the CDR3 is TGTGCCAGCAGCAAGCGGGGGACAGGGAACGAAAAACTGTTTTTT. It specifies CASSKRGTGNEKLFF.

The genes are TRBV28 and TRBJ1-2; D possibly corresponds to TRBD1 (6 bases). Per germline, CDR1 MDHEN and CDR2 SYDVKM. V was trimmed by 6 bases and J by 2 bases, leaving 13 bases between them. CDR3 size: 14 residues. The CDR3 reads CASRVPQGNYGYTF. As DNA, the CDR3 is TGTGCCAGCAGGGTTCCTCAGGGGAACTATGGCTACACCTTC.

The rearrangement joins TRBV5-4 to TRBJ1-2, with 7 bases aligning to TRBD1. The CDR3 runs to 15 residues. Germline values: CDR1 SGHNT, CDR2 YYREEE (reference sequence). V shed 2 bases, J shed 4 bases, and the junction held 8 bases outside the gene matches. CDR3 nucleotide sequence: TGTGCCAGCAGCTTCAACAGGGGTTCTCCCTATGGCTACACCTTC. The encoded protein is CASSFNRGSPYGYTF.

This clone showed up many times. The chain joins TRBV6-5 to TRBJ2-3, with D unclear. The CDR3 is made up of 16 amino acids. Germline loops: CDR1 MNHEY, CDR2 SVGAGI. Trimming shortened V by 2 bases and J by 0 bases, and 12 bases separated the two germline ends. This CDR3 is CASSYGSSGSTDTQYF. The CDR3 DNA sequence: TGTGCCAGCAGTTACGGCTCTAGTGGGAGCACAGATACGCAGTATTTT.

This clone was seen only once. V usage is TRBV19 and J usage is TRBJ1-5, with D tentatively TRBD1 (6 bases). Trimming took 9 bases from V and 4 from J, leaving 16 bases between them. The CDR3 has 14 residues. Germline CDR1 LNHDA, CDR2 SQIVND (reference sequence). The DNA of the CDR3 is TGTGCCAGCCAGGACAGCCGGTTTAATCAGCCCCAGCATTTT. It is translated as CASQDSRFNQPQHF.